This TCR beta chain was identified in a study of blood T cell repertoires in COVID-19. Study-level background: Samples came from the United States, Italy and Spain, spanning acute and convalescent COVID-19. The analysed material was cDNA or gDNA that came from T cells, B-cell-depleted T cells, or PBMCs.

The CDR3 is made up of 13 amino acids. CDR1 is SEHNR and CDR2 is FQNEAQ in the germline V gene (reference sequence). Between the trimmed V and J ends, which lost 1 base and 3 bases, there was a span of 6 bases. Authors' analysis steps: It was from reference gene primer amplification that nucleated cell counts were estimated. Produced via immunoSEQ multiplex PCR; TCRdb's table is partial and in-frame only. The V and J calls and the clone size are those of that table, but D and trimming were determined from the DNA. This sample has some 250,000 clones, with approximately 86% found just once. This clone was observed once.

The sequenced sample consisted of peripheral blood. This TCR was recovered from a woman under 40 with acute or convalescent COVID-19. V and J are TRBV7-9 and TRBJ1-1, with D unclear. The CDR3 loop is CASSLDSDTEAFF. CDR3 in DNA: TGTGCCAGCAGCTTAGACTCGGACACTGAAGCTTTCTTT. The full variable domain, completed using reference TRBV7-9 and TRBJ1-1, is DTGVSQNPRHKITKRGQNVTFRCDPISEHNRLYWYRQTLGQGPEFLTYFQNEAQLEKSRLLSDRFSAERPKGSFSTLEIQRTEQGDSAMYLCASSLDSDTEAFFGQGTRLTVV.